This T cell receptor beta chain appears in the sequencing data of a study of cytomegalovirus exposure and HLA in healthy donors. Whole-study results and caveats: Analysis performed later found roughly 17,000 TCR beta sequences associated with HLA alleles at 0.05 false discovery rate. In a later analysis, HLA-C alleles had the fewest associated TCRs, DRB1 alleles the most.

Both 60 Vbeta primers and 13 Jbeta primers went into the PCR. This table comes from immunoSEQ multiplex PCR, and its TCRdb copy is limited to in-frame clones, with some not included. The sample lists some 180,000 clones; roughly 76% were seen once. Trimming removed 0 bases at V and 3 bases at J, with 6 bases between. The CDR3 runs to 13 residues. Germline V gene lookup returns CDR1 SGDLS and CDR2 YYNGEE. Regarding this clone: Its antigen is undetermined.

The specimen was PBMCs. This receptor was identified in a male donor in good health and CMV-seronegative. The rearrangement joins TRBV9 to TRBJ1-1; no firm D call. CDR3 nucleotide sequence: TGTGCCAGCAGCGTAGGGCAAGACACTGAAGCTTTCTTT. Amino acid sequence: CASSVGQDTEAFF.